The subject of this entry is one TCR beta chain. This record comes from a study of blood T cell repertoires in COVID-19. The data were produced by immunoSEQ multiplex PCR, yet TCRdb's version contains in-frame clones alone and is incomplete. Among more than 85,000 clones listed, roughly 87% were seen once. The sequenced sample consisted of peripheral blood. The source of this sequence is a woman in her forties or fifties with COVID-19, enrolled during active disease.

The CDR3 reads CASSLMDSEAFF. The CDR3, as DNA: TGTGCCAGCAGTTTAATGGACTCTGAAGCTTTCTTT. The chain carries TRBV28 and TRBJ1-1; D gene ambiguous. The CDR3 covers 12 residues. Trimming took off 2 bases at V and 6 bases at J, with 7 bases between the two ends. Germline-derived CDR1 and CDR2 are MDHEN and SYDVKM.